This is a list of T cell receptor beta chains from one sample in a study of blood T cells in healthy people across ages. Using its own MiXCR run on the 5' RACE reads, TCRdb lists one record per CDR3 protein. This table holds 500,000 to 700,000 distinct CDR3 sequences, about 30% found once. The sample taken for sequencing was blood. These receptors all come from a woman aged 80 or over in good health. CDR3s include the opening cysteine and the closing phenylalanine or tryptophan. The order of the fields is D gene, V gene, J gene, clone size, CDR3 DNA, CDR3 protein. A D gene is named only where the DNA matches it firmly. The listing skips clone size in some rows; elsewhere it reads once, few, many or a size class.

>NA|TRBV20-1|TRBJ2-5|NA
TGCAGTGCACCCCGGCCGGGCCAGCAAGAGACCCAGTACTTC
CSAPRPGQQETQYF
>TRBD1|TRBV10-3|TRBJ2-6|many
TGTGCCATCAGTAGGACAGGGGTAAACTCTGGGGCCAACGTCCTGACTTTC
CAISRTGVNSGANVLTF
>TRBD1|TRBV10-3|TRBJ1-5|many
TGTGCCATCAGTGAGTTCAAGAGGACAGGGGGTAGCGATCAGCCCCAGCATTTT
CAISEFKRTGGSDQPQHF
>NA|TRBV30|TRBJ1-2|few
TGTGCCTGGAGTGTACGTAGGGGGGAGTCTGGCTACACCTTC
CAWSVRRGESGYTF
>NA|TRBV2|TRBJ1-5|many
TGTGCCAGCAGTCAGGAACTCACTCAGCCCCAGCATTTT
CASSQELTQPQHF
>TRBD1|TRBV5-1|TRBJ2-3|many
TGCGCCAGCAGCCTTCAGACAGGGGTTCGGGCAGATACGCAGTATTTT
CASSLQTGVRADTQYF
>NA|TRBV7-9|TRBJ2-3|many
TGTGCCAGCAGCTTAGTTAGTGACGGTGGGAGGACGCAGTATTTT
CASSLVSDGGRTQYF
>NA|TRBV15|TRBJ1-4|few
TGTGCCACCAGCAGAGATTTGGGGGGGGACTCAACTAATGAAGAACTGTTTTTT
CATSRDLGGDSTNEELFF
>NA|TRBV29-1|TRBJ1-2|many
TGCAGCGTTGAAGATCTTCCGGCATCGGCTAACTATGGCTACACCTTC
CSVEDLPASANYGYTF
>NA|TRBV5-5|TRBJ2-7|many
TGTGCCAGCAGCAGCGGACCGCTAACCTCCCTCTACGAGCAGTACTTC
CASSSGPLTSLYEQYF
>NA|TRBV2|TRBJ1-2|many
TGTGCCAGCGCCGAAAGGGGCTACACCTTC
CASAERGYTF
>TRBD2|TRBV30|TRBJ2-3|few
TGTGCCTGGAGGCGGGGGACAGATACGCAGTATTTT
CAWRRGTDTQYF
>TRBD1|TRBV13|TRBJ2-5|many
TGTGCCAGCAGCTTAGGTGGACAGGGGGCAGAGACCCAGTACTTC
CASSLGGQGAETQYF
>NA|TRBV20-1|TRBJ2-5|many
TGCAGTGCTAGCCTAGCGACAGGGCGCCAAGAGACCCAGTACTTC
CSASLATGRQETQYF
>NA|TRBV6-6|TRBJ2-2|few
TGTGCCAGCAGTTACTCGCTTAGCCAGCTTAACACCGGGGAGCTGTTTTTT
CASSYSLSQLNTGELFF
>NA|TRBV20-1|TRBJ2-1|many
TGCAGTGCTAGAGATTGGGGGAAGGGCACTGAGCAGTTCTTC
CSARDWGKGTEQFF
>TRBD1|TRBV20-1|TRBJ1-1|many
TGCAGTGCTAGAGCCCCGGACAGGGGGAACACTGAAGCTTTCTTT
CSARAPDRGNTEAFF
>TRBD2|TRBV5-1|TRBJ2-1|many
TGCGCCAGCAGCCAAAGACCCTCTAGCGGCGGAGAGCAGTTCTTC
CASSQRPSSGGEQFF
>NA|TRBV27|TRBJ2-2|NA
TGTGCCAGCAGTATATTAAGGGCCGAGGTCGGGGAGCTGTTTTTT
CASSILRAEVGELFF
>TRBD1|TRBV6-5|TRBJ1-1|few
TGTGCCAGCAGTTCTACAGGGGTTGGTGAAGCTTTCTTT
CASSSTGVGEAFF
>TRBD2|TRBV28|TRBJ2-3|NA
TGTGCCAGCAGTTCGGGAGGAGAAGATACGCAGTATTTT
CASSSGGEDTQYF
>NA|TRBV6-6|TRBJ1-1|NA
TGTGCCAGCAGTTTGTGCACGAACACTGAAGCTTTCTTT
CASSLCTNTEAFF
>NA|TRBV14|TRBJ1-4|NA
TGTGCCAGCAGCCCCCTCGGGATGGAAAAACTGTTTTTT
CASSPLGMEKLFF
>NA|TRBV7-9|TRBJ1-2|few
TGTGCCAGCAGCCGAGACAATCGAAACTATGGCTACACCTTC
CASSRDNRNYGYTF
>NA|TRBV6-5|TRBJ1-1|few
TGTGCCAGCATCTCAGTCAGACCCACTGAAGCTTTCTTT
CASISVRPTEAFF
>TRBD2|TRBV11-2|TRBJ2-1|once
TGTGCCAGCAGCCGGACTAGCGGGAGTGTCCGTGAGCAGTTCTTC
CASSRTSGSVREQFF
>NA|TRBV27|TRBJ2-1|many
TGTGCCAGCAGTTTATCGAAGAACAATGAGCAGTTCTTC
CASSLSKNNEQFF
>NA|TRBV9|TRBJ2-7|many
TGTGCCAGCAGCGTAGGCCCCGCAGATATTCCCCCCTACGAGCAGTACTTC
CASSVGPADIPPYEQYF
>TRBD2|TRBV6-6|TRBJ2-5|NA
TGTACCAGCAGACGAGCGGGGGGGCAGCCAGAGACCCAGTACTTC
CTSRRAGGQPETQYF
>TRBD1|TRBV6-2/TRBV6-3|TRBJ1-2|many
TGTGCCAGCAGGACTGGACAGGTCTATGGCTACACCTTC
CASRTGQVYGYTF
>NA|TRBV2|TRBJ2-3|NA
TGTGCCAGCAGTGAAGTGTCGGGGTCGTTCGAAACAGATACGCAGTATTTT
CASSEVSGSFETDTQYF
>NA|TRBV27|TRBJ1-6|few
TGTGCCAGCAGGAGGGCTGACAGGCGAAATTCACCCCTCCACTTT
CASRRADRRNSPLHF
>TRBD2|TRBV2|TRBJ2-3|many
TGTGCCAGCAGCGGACTAGCGGGGGGCACAGATACGCAGTATTTT
CASSGLAGGTDTQYF